These 2 T cell receptor beta chains were all obtained from the same sample, sequenced in a study of blood T cell repertoires in COVID-19. Data came from immunoSEQ multiplex PCR; TCRdb stores just in-frame clones and leaves some out. The table includes roughly 290,000 clones, 70% to 90% detected once. The sequencing input was peripheral blood. Receptors were obtained from a woman in her forties or fifties who had recovered from COVID-19.

The genes are TRBV5-1 and TRBJ2-3, with D perhaps TRBD1 (6 bases). The CDR3 runs to 15 residues. Germline V lookup: CDR1 SGHRS, CDR2 YFSETQ. The germline V and J ends were trimmed by 4 bases and 4 bases, with 16 bases remaining between them. CDR3 in DNA: TGCGCCAGCAGCCCGGGGCAGGGGTGGGCAGATACGCAGTATTTT. Translated: CASSPGQGWADTQYF.

The chain has TRBV27 and TRBJ2-1; 11 bases are a match to TRBD2. The CDR3 contains 15 residues. The germline CDR1 and CDR2 sequences are MNHEY and SMNVEV (reference sequence). V lost 8 bases and J lost 3; bases outside the gene matches: 6. The CDR3 coding sequence is TGTGCCAGCGGCGATAGCGGGGGGGTCTACAATGAGCAGTTCTTC. Its protein is CASGDSGGVYNEQFF.